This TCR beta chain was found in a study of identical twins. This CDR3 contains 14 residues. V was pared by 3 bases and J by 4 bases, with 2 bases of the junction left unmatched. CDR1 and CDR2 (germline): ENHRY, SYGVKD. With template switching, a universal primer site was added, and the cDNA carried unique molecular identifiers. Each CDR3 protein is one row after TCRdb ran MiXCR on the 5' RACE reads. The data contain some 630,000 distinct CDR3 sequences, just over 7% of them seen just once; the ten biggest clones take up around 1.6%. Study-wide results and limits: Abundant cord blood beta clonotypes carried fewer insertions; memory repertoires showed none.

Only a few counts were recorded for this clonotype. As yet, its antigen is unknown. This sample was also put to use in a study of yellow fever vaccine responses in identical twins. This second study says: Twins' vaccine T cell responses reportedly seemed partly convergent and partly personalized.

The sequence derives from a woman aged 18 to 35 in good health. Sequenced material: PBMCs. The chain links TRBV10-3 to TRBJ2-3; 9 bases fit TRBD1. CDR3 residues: CAISETGGPDTQYF. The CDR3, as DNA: TGTGCCATCAGTGAAACAGGGGGCCCAGATACGCAGTATTTT.